This entry lists 13 T cell receptor beta chains sequenced from one sample in a study of blood T cell repertoires in COVID-19. Assay: immunoSEQ multiplex PCR; the TCRdb copy retains only in-frame clones and omits some. The data contain 200,000 to 250,000 clones, roughly 86% of them seen just once; the ten biggest clones take up about 7.3%. Sequences were obtained from peripheral blood. These receptors originate from a woman aged 45-65 years with active or convalescent COVID-19.

The J gene is TRBJ2-7, the V gene TRBV7-9, with TRBD1 identical over 10 bases. Looked up from germline, CDR1 is SEHNR and CDR2 is FQNEAQ (reference sequence). The CDR3 has 15 amino acids. Trimming removed 4 bases from V and 5 bases from J; junction bases left unmatched: 8. The CDR3 region is CASSSLGQGGHEQYF. For the CDR3, the DNA is TGTGCCAGCAGCTCTCTTGGACAGGGGGGGCACGAGCAGTACTTC.

This clone appeared a single time. The rearrangement links TRBV24-1 to TRBJ2-5; perhaps TRBD1 as D (6 bases). The V end was cut by 9 bases, the J end by 4 bases, with 20 bases between. The CDR3 has 15 amino acids. Germline-derived CDR1 and CDR2 are KGHDR and SFDVKD. The CDR3 bases are TGTGCCACCTCCCCGACAGGTGCCCCGCGAGAGACCCAGTACTTC. Its translation is CATSPTGAPRETQYF.

The table lists this clone with a count of one. The V and J genes are TRBV7-2 and TRBJ2-4; 8 bases match TRBD1. CDR3 length equals 15 residues. CDR1 is SGHTA, CDR2 FQGNSA, per germline. The V gene end was trimmed by 8 bases and the J gene end by 0 bases; junction bases not matched to a gene: 6. The CDR3 region has the DNA TGTGCCAGCCTGGCAGGGGGCTTAGCCAAAAACATTCAGTACTTC. Its translation: CASLAGGLAKNIQYF.

The DNA of the CDR3 is TGTGCCAGCAGTACTGGGACAGCTGGGGCCAACGTCCTGACTTTC. Translating gives CASSTGTAGANVLTF. The chain combines TRBV27 with TRBJ2-6; 7 nucleotides match TRBD1. From germline, CDR1 is MNHEY and CDR2 SMNVEV (reference sequence). This CDR3 is 15 amino acids long. V gave up 5 bases and J gave up 2 bases; unmatched junction bases: 3.

This sequence joins TRBV30 and TRBJ2-7; D not resolved. This CDR3 spans 12 amino acids. V lost 0 bases, J lost 6 bases, and 9 bases lay in between. Germline V gene data show CDR1 as GTSNPN and CDR2 as SVGIG (reference sequence). Here the CDR3 reads CAWSVRSFEQYF. The CDR3 DNA reads TGTGCCTGGAGTGTACGCAGTTTCGAGCAGTACTTC.

In this sample, this clone turned up many times. The chain has TRBV5-1 and TRBJ1-2; 8 nucleotides match TRBD1. V shed 0 bases, J shed 0 bases, and the junction held 13 bases outside the gene matches. Per the germline V gene, CDR1 is SGHRS and CDR2 is YFSETQ. CDR3 length: 19 residues. The CDR3 region has the DNA TGCGCCAGCAGCTTGGAGGGACAGGCGCTGGAAAGAGCTAACTATGGCTACACCTTC. The encoded protein is CASSLEGQALERANYGYTF.

The chain uses TRBV6-5 and TRBJ1-1; D is unclear. This CDR3 has 14 amino acids. The ends were cut back, 7 bases at V and 5 bases at J, with 17 bases in the middle. The germline CDR1 and CDR2 sequences are MNHEY and SVGAGI. CDR3 sequence reads: CASTEQYGGTEAFF. For the CDR3, the DNA is TGTGCCAGCACCGAGCAATATGGAGGGACTGAAGCTTTCTTT.

This chain uses TRBV11-2 with TRBJ1-1; TRBD1 agrees at 7 bases. This CDR3 comprises 13 residues. V lost 8 bases, J lost 3 bases, and 6 bases stayed unmatched. Germline V gene data show CDR1 as SGHAT and CDR2 as FQNNGV. The CDR3 DNA follows: TGTGCCAGCCGACAGGGCTCATACACTGAAGCTTTCTTT. Protein: CASRQGSYTEAFF.

V is TRBV7-9 and J is TRBJ2-1, with TRBD2 matching 9 bases. V shed 5 bases, J shed 7 bases, and the junction held 15 bases outside the gene matches. CDR3 length: 17 amino acids. The germline V gene encodes CDR1 SEHNR and CDR2 FQNEAQ (reference sequence). CDR3 sequence (DNA): TGTGCCAGCAGCCCAAGGTCCGGGCTAGCGGGAATAAATGAGCAGTTCTTC. This encodes CASSPRSGLAGINEQFF.

V is TRBV2 and J is TRBJ2-1; 10 nucleotides agree with TRBD2. Trimming took 2 bases from V and 4 from J; bases not matched to a gene: 2. The CDR3 length is 15 residues. Per the germline V gene, CDR1 is SNHLY and CDR2 is FYNNEI. The CDR3 reads CASSERLAGYNEQFF. CDR3 bases: TGTGCCAGCAGTGAACGACTAGCGGGTTACAATGAGCAGTTCTTC.

The chain joins TRBV7-9 to TRBJ2-1; TRBD1 aligns across 10 bases. Looked up from germline, CDR1 is SEHNR and CDR2 is FQNEAQ (reference sequence). This CDR3 is 15 amino acids long. V dropped 2 bases and J dropped 6; count of bases not matched to a gene: 4. CDR3 nucleotide sequence: TGTGCCAGCAGCTTAATGGGACAGGGGATCAATGAGCAGTTCTTC. The encoded protein is CASSLMGQGINEQFF.

This clone was detected only a few times. This chain links TRBV2 with TRBJ2-7; 9 nucleotides agree with TRBD2. CDR1 and CDR2 from the germline V gene are SNHLY and FYNNEI. The CDR3 runs 16 residues. The trim removed 8 bases at V and 3 bases at J, leaving 14 bases unmatched. The CDR3 loop is CASQPSRGGGDYEQYF. CDR3 DNA: TGTGCCAGCCAACCGTCACGCGGGGGGGGAGACTACGAGCAGTACTTC.

The chain is built from TRBV28 and TRBJ2-1, with 16 bases matching TRBD2. The CDR3 extends over 19 amino acids. The germline V gene encodes CDR1 MDHEN and CDR2 SYDVKM. J lost 4 bases, V lost 5 bases, and 11 bases had no gene match. Here the CDR3 reads CASSTSGTSGRGLYNEQFF. The CDR3 bases are TGTGCCAGCAGTACCTCCGGGACTAGCGGGAGGGGCCTTTACAATGAGCAGTTCTTC.